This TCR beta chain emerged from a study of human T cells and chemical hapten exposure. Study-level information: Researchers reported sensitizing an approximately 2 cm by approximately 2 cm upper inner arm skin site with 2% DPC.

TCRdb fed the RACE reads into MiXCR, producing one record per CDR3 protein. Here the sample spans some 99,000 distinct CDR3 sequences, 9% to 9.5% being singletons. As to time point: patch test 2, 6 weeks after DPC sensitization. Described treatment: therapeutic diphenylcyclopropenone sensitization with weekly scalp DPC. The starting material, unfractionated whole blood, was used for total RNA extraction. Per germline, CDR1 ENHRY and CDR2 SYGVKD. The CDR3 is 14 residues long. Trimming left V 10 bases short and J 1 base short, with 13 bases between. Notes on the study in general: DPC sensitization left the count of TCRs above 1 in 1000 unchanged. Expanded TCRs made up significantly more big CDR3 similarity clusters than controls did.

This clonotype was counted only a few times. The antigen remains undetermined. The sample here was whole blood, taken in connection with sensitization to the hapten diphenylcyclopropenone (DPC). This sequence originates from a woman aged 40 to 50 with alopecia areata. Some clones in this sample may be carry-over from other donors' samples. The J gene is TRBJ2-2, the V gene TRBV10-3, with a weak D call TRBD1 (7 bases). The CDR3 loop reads CATDQGGNTGELFF. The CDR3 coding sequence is TGTGCCACCGACCAGGGGGGGAACACCGGGGAGCTGTTTTTT.